One and the same sample provided the 15 T cell receptor beta chains below, sequenced in a study of radiotherapy plus CTLA-4 blockade in lung cancer. This table comes from immunoSEQ multiplex PCR, and its TCRdb copy is limited to in-frame clones, with some not included. The sample has about 87,000 clones, around 90% seen once. The material sequenced was peripheral blood, taken from a patient treated with radiotherapy plus ipilimumab. These receptors came from a human donor with non-small cell lung cancer that progressed on radiotherapy plus ipilimumab.

This chain uses TRBV7-8 with TRBJ1-5; 8 bases are shared with TRBD1. Germline CDR1 reads SGHVS; CDR2 reads FQNEAQ. The CDR3 loop spans 15 amino acids. V was clipped by 1 base and J by 11 bases; unmatched bases: 10. The CDR3 is CASSLVGQVGDTQHF. The DNA for the CDR3 is TGTGCCAGCAGCTTAGTGGGACAGGTGGGGGACACCCAGCATTTT.

The chain recombines TRBV7-9 with TRBJ2-7; TRBD2 matches at 13 bases. The V segment lost 5 bases and the J segment 3 bases; nucleotides outside the gene matches: 4. The CDR3 has 15 residues. Germline values: CDR1 SEHNR, CDR2 FQNEAQ (reference sequence). As DNA, the CDR3 is TGTGCCAGCAGCCAGGGACTAGCGGGATTCTACGAGCAGTACTTC. Residues: CASSQGLAGFYEQYF.

The chain joins TRBV5-1 to TRBJ1-2; 7 nucleotides match TRBD1. Trimming took 4 bases from V and 1 from J; bases not matched to a gene: 10. Per germline, CDR1 SGHRS and CDR2 YFSETQ. The CDR3 totals 16 residues. CDR3 amino acids: CASSPGTASLNYGYTF. As DNA, the CDR3 is TGCGCCAGCAGCCCCGGGACAGCCTCCCTTAACTATGGCTACACCTTC.

The genes are TRBV7-2 and TRBJ1-2; possible D gene TRBD1, 6 bases. The V end was cut by 5 bases, the J end by 6 bases, with 19 bases between. Germline-derived CDR1 and CDR2 are SGHTA and FQGNSA. The CDR3 runs 15 residues. The CDR3 DNA follows: TGTGCCAGCAGCATCCTGACAGGAGTTGGCGATGGCTACACCTTC. It translates to CASSILTGVGDGYTF.

The rearrangement links TRBV11-2 to TRBJ2-2, with no clear D. The germline CDR1 and CDR2 sequences are SGHAT and FQNNGV. CDR3 length: 14 amino acids. Between the trimmed V and J ends, which lost 5 bases and 4 bases, there was a span of 11 bases. This CDR3 is CASSPRVSTGELFF. In DNA form, the CDR3 reads TGTGCCAGCAGCCCTAGAGTCAGCACCGGGGAGCTGTTTTTT.

The V call is TRBV5-1, the J call TRBJ2-1; no firm D call. Deletions cut 0 bases from V and 0 bases from J, with 10 bases between. This CDR3 spans 16 amino acids. Germline V gives CDR1 SGHRS, CDR2 YFSETQ. CDR3 region: CASSLAGTSSYNEQFF. CDR3 coding DNA: TGCGCCAGCAGCTTGGCTGGCACCAGCTCCTACAATGAGCAGTTCTTC.

The chain carries TRBV6-1 and TRBJ2-5; 8 bases agree with TRBD1. CDR3 length equals 14 residues. V was clipped by 6 bases and J by 2 bases; unmatched bases: 5. Germline V gene data show CDR1 as MNHNS and CDR2 as SASEGT. CDR3 in DNA: TGTGCCAGCAGGAAAAGACAGGGGCAAGAGACCCAGTACTTC. Amino acids: CASRKRQGQETQYF.

This chain links TRBV6-5 with TRBJ2-3; D not certain. Germline assignment: CDR1 MNHEY and CDR2 SVGAGI. The CDR3 totals 14 residues. V was clipped by 0 bases and J by 4 bases, with 8 bases between them. CDR3 in DNA: TGTGCCAGCAGTTACTCGAGAAGGGCAGATACGCAGTATTTT. Translated, it gives CASSYSRRADTQYF.

CDR3 amino acids: CASSWAGSGFEQFF. CDR3 DNA sequence: TGTGCCAGCAGTTGGGCAGGGTCGGGATTTGAGCAGTTCTTC. The V and J genes are TRBV6-5 and TRBJ2-1; D is tentatively TRBD1 or TRBD2 (5 bases each). The germline V gene encodes CDR1 MNHEY and CDR2 SVGAGI. V was cut by 4 bases and J by 9 bases, with 16 bases left in between. The CDR3 runs 14 residues.

The chain joins TRBV7-2 to TRBJ2-1; 8 bases are a match to TRBD1. The CDR3 runs 15 residues. The germline CDR1 and CDR2 sequences are SGHTA and FQGNSA. Unmatched junction bases numbered 8, after V lost 2 bases and J lost 8 bases. CDR3 in DNA: TGTGCCAGCAGCTTACGACCAGGGGGCTTGGATGAGCAGTTCTTC. This codes for CASSLRPGGLDEQFF.

A remark on this clone: At one of its ends the junction is not consistent with the germline gene, which may arise from a read error. The rearrangement uses TRBV30 and TRBJ1-1; perhaps TRBD1 as D (5 bases). Germline V gene sequence: CDR1 GTSNPN, CDR2 SVGIG (reference sequence). The CDR3 totals 13 residues. The DNA of the CDR3 is TGTGCATGGATTCAGGGATTGAACACTGAAGCTTTCTTT. Its protein is CAWIQGLNTEAFF.

The J gene is TRBJ2-1, the V gene TRBV6-6; D is ambiguous. CDR1 and CDR2 (germline): MNHNY, SVGAGI (reference sequence). The germline V and J ends were trimmed by 5 bases and 0 bases, with 14 bases remaining between them. The CDR3 is 16 amino acids. The CDR3 DNA reads as TGTGCCAGCAGTCCACAGACTCCTAGCTCCTACAATGAGCAGTTCTTC. This translates into CASSPQTPSSYNEQFF.

The rearrangement uses TRBV5-1 and TRBJ1-1; 7 positions match TRBD1. The germline CDR1 and CDR2 sequences are SGHRS and YFSETQ. V trimming: 5 bases; J trimming: 7 bases; junction bases outside the gene matches: 8. There are 13 residues in the CDR3. CDR3 amino acids: CASSSTGVGEAFF. In nucleotides, the CDR3 is TGCGCCAGCAGTTCAACAGGGGTGGGTGAAGCTTTCTTT.

Regarding this clone: A read error may account for a junction end that differs from germline. This chain joins TRBV7-8 and TRBJ2-5; weak D call: TRBD2 (5 bases). The CDR3 has 14 residues. Per the germline V gene, CDR1 is SGHVS and CDR2 is FQNEAQ. The CDR3: CASTLLGKQETQYF. CDR3 nucleotides: TGTGCCAGCACCTTACTAGGCAAACAAGAGACCCAGTACTTC.

The chain has TRBV14 and TRBJ2-5; the D gene is possibly TRBD1 (6 bases). This CDR3 comprises 13 residues. V was shortened by 4 bases and J by 5 bases, with 11 bases between the two germline ends. Germline lookup yields CDR1 SGHDN and CDR2 FVKESK. In nucleotides, the CDR3 is TGTGCCAGCAGCCCTTGGACAGCTGAGACCCAGTACTTC. This encodes CASSPWTAETQYF.